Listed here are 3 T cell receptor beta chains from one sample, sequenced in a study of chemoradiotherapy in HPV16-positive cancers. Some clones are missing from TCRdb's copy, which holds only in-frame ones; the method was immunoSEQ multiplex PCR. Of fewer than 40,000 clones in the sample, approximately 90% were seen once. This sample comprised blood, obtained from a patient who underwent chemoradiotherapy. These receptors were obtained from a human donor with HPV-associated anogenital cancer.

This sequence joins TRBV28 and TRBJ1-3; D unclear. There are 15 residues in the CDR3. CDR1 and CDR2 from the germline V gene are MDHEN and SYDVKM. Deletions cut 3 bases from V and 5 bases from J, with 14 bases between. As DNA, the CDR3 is TGTGCCAGCAGTTTTCTCGCCGGGATTAGAAACACCATATATTTT. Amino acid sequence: CASSFLAGIRNTIYF.

CDR3 coding DNA: TGTGCCAGCAGCTCTGGGGTCTATGGCTACACCTTC. Translated: CASSSGVYGYTF. The rearrangement joins TRBV7-6 to TRBJ1-2; no clear D. V was pared by 4 bases and J by 4 bases, with 7 bases between. CDR3 size: 12 residues. Germline CDR1 and CDR2: SGHVS and FNYEAQ.

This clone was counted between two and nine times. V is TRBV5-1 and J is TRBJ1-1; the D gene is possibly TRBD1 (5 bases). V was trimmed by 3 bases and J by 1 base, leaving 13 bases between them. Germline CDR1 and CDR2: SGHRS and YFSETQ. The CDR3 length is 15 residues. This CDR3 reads CASSSAGTANTEAFF. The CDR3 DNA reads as TGCGCCAGCAGCTCCGCAGGGACGGCGAACACTGAAGCTTTCTTT.